Listed below are T cell receptor beta chains from one sample, sequenced in a study of OX40 agonist ivuxolimab in advanced cancers. Measured with immunoSEQ multiplex PCR; TCRdb has only the in-frame clones, and not every one. Found here are about 91,000 clones, 84% of them singletons; the top ten hold about 1.1%. The sequences come from CD4+ or CD8+ T cells sorted from blood, collected in a trial of the OX40 agonist ivuxolimab. These receptors were obtained from an adult with an advanced solid tumor such as melanoma, head and neck, liver or kidney cancer. The conserved cysteine and the conserved F or W are not part of the CDR3 here. D genes are given only for firm matches. Where a row states a size, it is once, few, many or the class of an expanded clone; other rows omit it.

d_call clone_size v_call cdr3_length cdr3_aa
- once TRBV5-4 13 ASSLEEPSGNTIY
- - TRBV9 12 ASSVGGYGTEAF
TRBD1 - TRBV7-9 12 ASGGQGAMNEQF
- few TRBV9 16 ASSTSGKGSNFGQPQH
TRBD1 - TRBV6-5 12 ASRTGTGNEKLF
TRBD1 - TRBV7-9 14 ASSTGTGETTDTQY
TRBD1 - TRBV7-2 12 ASSRTGITYEQY
- - TRBV7-2 12 ASSYTDGNYGYT
- - TRBV5-6 12 ASAGLEFDTEAF
- few TRBV7-8 12 ASSHAGTTNEQF
- few TRBV7-2 11 ASSIVTYNEQF
- - TRBV27 11 ASSPQGDYGYT
- - TRBV2 11 ASSESSNQPQH
- - TRBV7-8 11 ASSLGRGGTQY
TRBD1 once TRBV11-2 16 ASSSRQGAAYAYNEQF
- - TRBV7-2 13 ASSLEGLGLSEQF
TRBD1 - TRBV5-4 12 ASSPLDRGHGYT
TRBD2 - TRBV9 12 ASSVAPSGDTQY
- - TRBV11-3 11 ASSLRGVDTQY
TRBD2 - TRBV5-1 13 ASSPFSGGQETQY
TRBD1 - TRBV5-4 14 ASSWSRDRGGYGYT
TRBD1 once TRBV7-2 14 ASSLVDRGANTEAF
TRBD2 - TRBV6-5 13 ASSYSGASTDTQY
- - TRBV7-3 13 ASSLRASLGGELF
- - TRBV6-5 12 ASSYSRQGQPQH
- - TRBV7-2 13 ASSLEGSSNQPQH
- - TRBV7-9 13 ASTQTGLMGSPLH
- - TRBV19 14 ASSIPGRRSTDTQY
TRBD1 - TRBV7-8 14 ASSFLSGTGPYEQY
TRBD2 - TRBV18 13 ASSPGTSGEETQY
TRBD1 - TRBV2 11 ATRQGEGPEAF
- - TRBV7-6 13 ASSLTGEPTGELF
- - TRBV11-1 11 ASNPFSGYGYT
TRBD1 few TRBV7-9 16 ASSPQAHRGFLTDTQY
TRBD1 once TRBV19 12 ASSKRTGYDEQF
- - TRBV21-1 13 ASPAHTAINEKLF
- few TRBV2 10 ASQTGNQPQH
- - TRBV5-5 14 ASSLTPRMGNQPQH
TRBD1 - TRBV27 11 ASTRTGTNGYT
- - TRBV5-1 11 ATAETNTGELF
- - TRBV4-3 12 ASSQDAGTNIQY
- - TRBV6-5 11 ASKRGVGETQY
TRBD1 - TRBV28 11 ASSPTGVYGYT
- - TRBV10-2 12 ASTSGFASQPQH
- - TRBV25-1 11 ASSDTPGSEQF
TRBD1 - TRBV7-3 16 ASSSHDNRDSTNEKLF
TRBD1 - TRBV27 12 ASSRDRDNSPLH
- - TRBV7-9 10 ASRGSGNTIY
- once TRBV19 12 ASSPQIAAETQY
TRBD1 few TRBV5-1 12 ASQTGANTGELF
- - TRBV4-3 11 ASSPRVNYGYT
TRBD1 - TRBV19 13 ASTQDRGYNYGYT
TRBD2 - TRBV2 11 AGHSGGSYEQY
- - TRBV7-2 12 ASSPGTLRETQY
- - TRBV28 13 ASSPPQGNSQPQH
- - TRBV4-1 12 ASSQEAHFYGYT